This T cell receptor (beta chain) was retrieved from a study of technical replicates of blood from a few donors. This clone was picked up one time. The method was immunoSEQ multiplex PCR; TCRdb's version includes in-frame clones alone and lacks a portion of them. Altogether about 68,000 clones are present, about 97% being singletons, with the ten largest covering 0.2% to 0.3%. Losses at the gene ends were 6 bases for V and 4 bases for J; bases not matched to a gene: 11. The CDR3 is 15 amino acids. The germline V gene encodes CDR1 KGHSH and CDR2 LQKENI. The clonotype was recovered from a human donor in good health. This chain links TRBV18 with TRBJ2-7, with 8 bases identical to TRBD1. The sequenced sample was T cells isolated from PBMCs. The CDR3 loop is CASSDSGGAGYEQYF. For the CDR3, the DNA is TGTGCCAGCTCGGATTCAGGGGGCGCAGGGTACGAGCAGTACTTC.